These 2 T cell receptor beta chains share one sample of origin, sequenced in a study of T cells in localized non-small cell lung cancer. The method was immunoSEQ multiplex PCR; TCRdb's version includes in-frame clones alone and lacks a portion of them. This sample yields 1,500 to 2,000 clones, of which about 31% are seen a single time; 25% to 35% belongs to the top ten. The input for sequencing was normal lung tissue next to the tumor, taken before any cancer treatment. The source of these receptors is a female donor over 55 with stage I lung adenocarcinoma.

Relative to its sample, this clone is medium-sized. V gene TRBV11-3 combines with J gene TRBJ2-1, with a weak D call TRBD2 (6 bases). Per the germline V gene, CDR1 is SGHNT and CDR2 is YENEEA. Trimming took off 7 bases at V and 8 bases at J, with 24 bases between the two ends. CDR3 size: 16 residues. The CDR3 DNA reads TGTGCCAGCACTTCATTGGGGGGTGGAAACATCGATGAGCAGTTCTTC. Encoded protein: CASTSLGGGNIDEQFF.

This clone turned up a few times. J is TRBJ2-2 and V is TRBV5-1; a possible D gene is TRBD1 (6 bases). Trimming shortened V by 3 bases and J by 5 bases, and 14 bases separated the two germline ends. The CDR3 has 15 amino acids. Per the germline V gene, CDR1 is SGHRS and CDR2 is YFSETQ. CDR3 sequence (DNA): TGCGCCAGCAGCTCCGGACAGAAAGAGACCGGGGAGCTGTTTTTT. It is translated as CASSSGQKETGELFF.